The present entry profiles one TCR beta chain with its context. The source of the sample is a study of patients and donors after allogeneic stem cell transplantation. TCRdb analysed the RT-PCR reads with MiXCR anew, one entry per CDR3 protein. The table records about a million distinct CDR3 sequences, approximately 19% of them present only once. The CDR3 has 18 residues. V was pared by 0 bases and J by 4 bases, with 14 bases of the junction left unmatched. Germline loops: CDR1 DFQATT, CDR2 SNEGSKA (reference sequence). The receptor was isolated from a human donor who was either an allogeneic HSCT recipient or a stem cell or donor lymphocyte infusion donor (not recorded which). It is not recorded whose cells these are; they may come from a transplant donor. What was sequenced was blood, either unsorted or a sorted T cell fraction (not recorded which). The chain couples TRBV20-1 to TRBJ2-1; 8 nucleotides agree with TRBD2. Here the CDR3 reads CSARDPGRGSGIYNEQFF. The CDR3 DNA reads TGCAGTGCTAGAGATCCGGGCCGGGGTAGCGGGATTTACAATGAGCAGTTCTTC.